Presented here are 17 T cell receptor beta chains from one specimen sequenced in a study of immune heterogeneity within non-small cell lung tumors. The authors amplified TCR beta CDR3 by multiplex PCR with 32 V and 13 J primers. One entry per CDR3 protein, called by TCRdb with MiXCR from the multiplex PCR reads. The profile shows tens of thousands of distinct CDR3 sequences, about 30% of them singletons. Template material for each sample was about 0.55 ug of bulk tumor genomic DNA. Multiple biopsies spaced far apart were taken from each primary tumor during surgery. With untreated, newly diagnosed non-small cell lung cancer, the patients went on to undergo curative surgery. The sequencing sample was made of lung tumor tissue. The receptors come from a man in his forties with non-small cell lung cancer.

A single count supports this clonotype. The CDR3 does not end in the conserved phenylalanine or tryptophan, so this is likely a read error. The chain is built from TRBV9 and TRBJ2-7, with TRBD2 as a possible D gene (6 bases). Between the trimmed V and J ends, which lost 2 bases and 5 bases, there was a span of 11 bases. The CDR3 consists of 13 residues. Germline V gene data show CDR1 as SGDLS and CDR2 as YYNGEE. The CDR3 loop is CASSVTSSDEQYL. The DNA of the CDR3 is TGTGCCAGCAGCGTGACTAGTTCAGACGAGCAGTACTTA.

The V call is TRBV28, the J call TRBJ2-4, with D tentatively TRBD1 (6 bases). The CDR3 runs to 15 residues. Germline V gene sequence: CDR1 MDHEN, CDR2 SYDVKM. V lost 7 bases, J lost 4 bases, and 17 bases lay in between. The CDR3 spells CASIQQGVGKNIQYF. Here the CDR3 DNA reads TGTGCCAGCATTCAACAGGGAGTGGGGAAAAACATTCAGTACTTC.

The sample holds many counts of this clonotype. The chain joins TRBV10-3 to TRBJ1-2, with 8 bases identical to TRBD1. This CDR3 has 17 residues. After removal of 0 bases from V and 5 bases from J, the junction contained 11 bases not matched to a gene. Germline V gene data show CDR1 as ENHRY and CDR2 as SYGVKD. CDR3 coding DNA: TGTGCCATCAGTGAGTCATCAGGACAGGGACGATTTTATGGCTACACCTTC. It codes for CAISESSGQGRFYGYTF.

Comments on this clonotype: Without the conserved terminal phenylalanine or tryptophan, this CDR3 likely stems from a read error. The chain recombines TRBV19 with TRBJ2-5; D not resolved. Deletions cut 3 bases from V and 2 bases from J, with 10 bases between. CDR3 size: 14 residues. Looked up from germline, CDR1 is LNHDA and CDR2 is SQIVND (reference sequence). This CDR3 reads CASSIGVGQETQYI. The CDR3 region has the DNA TGTGCCAGTAGTATCGGCGTCGGGCAAGAGACCCAGTACATC.

A word on this clonotype: Possible read error: a much larger clone is one base away. CDR3 nucleotides: TGTGCCAGCAGCCTCCGACCCTTCGACAGGGGATATGGCTTCACCTTC. Protein product: CASSLRPFDRGYGFTF. J is TRBJ1-2 and V is TRBV27; 8 nucleotides match TRBD1. The germline V gene has CDR1 MNHEY and CDR2 SMNVEV (reference sequence). The CDR3 totals 16 residues.

This clonotype was found a few times. CDR3 DNA: TGTGCCTGGAGTAACCTCGGGACTAGCGAGGGCACAGATACGCAGTATTTT. Translated, it gives CAWSNLGTSEGTDTQYF. The chain recombines TRBV30 with TRBJ2-3; TRBD2 agrees at 10 bases. The CDR3 contains 17 residues. The V gene's germline CDR1 is GTSNPN and CDR2 SVGIG (reference sequence). Unmatched junction bases numbered 9, after V lost 2 bases and J lost 1 base.

This clonotype was counted only a few times. The rearrangement links TRBV28 to TRBJ2-5, with TRBD2 as a possible D gene (7 bases). Germline V CDR1 and CDR2: MDHEN, SYDVKM. The CDR3 consists of 15 residues. Trimming took 7 bases from V and 2 from J, leaving 17 bases between them. The CDR3 coding sequence is TGTGCCAGCACCCCCGGGGGGCATACTCAAGAGACCCAGTACTTC. Encoded protein: CASTPGGHTQETQYF. Complete variable domain (other parts from reference TRBV28 and TRBJ2-5): DVKVTQSSRYLVKRTGEKVFLECVQDMDHENMFWYRQDPGLGLRLIYFSYDVKMKEKGDIPEGYSVSREKKERFSLILESASTNQTSMYLCASTPGGHTQETQYFGPGTRLLVL.

By sample fraction, this clonotype is medium-sized (0.01 to 0.1%). V gene TRBV19 combines with J gene TRBJ1-2; D ambiguous. The CDR3 has 13 amino acids. The V end lost 3 bases, the J end lost 4 bases, and 9 bases lay between the germline ends. Germline V gene lookup returns CDR1 LNHDA and CDR2 SQIVND (reference sequence). CDR3 sequence: CASSIVRAYGYTF. CDR3 DNA: TGTGCCAGTAGTATTGTGAGGGCCTATGGCTACACCTTC.

The chain recombines TRBV11-2 with TRBJ2-1; no definite D call. This CDR3 has 10 amino acids. V was clipped by 10 bases and J by 6 bases, with 7 bases between them. Germline-derived CDR1 and CDR2 are SGHAT and FQNNGV. The CDR3 sequence is CAIGSNEQFF. The CDR3 coding sequence is TGTGCCATCGGTAGCAATGAGCAGTTCTTC.

The sample holds a few counts of this clonotype. The rearrangement uses TRBV25-1 and TRBJ2-2; 12 bases line up with TRBD1. The CDR3 runs 15 residues. Losses at the gene ends were 6 bases for V and 6 bases for J; bases not matched to a gene: 5. Germline values: CDR1 MGHDK, CDR2 SYGVNS. CDR3 protein: CASRGRDRGPGELFF. The CDR3 DNA reads TGTGCCAGCAGAGGCCGGGACAGGGGGCCCGGGGAGCTGTTTTTT. The full variable domain, in which reference TRBV25-1 and TRBJ2-2 provide the parts outside the CDR3, is EADIYQTPRYLVIGTGKKITLECSQTMGHDKMYWYQQDPGMELHLIHYSYGVNSTEKGDLSSESTVSRIRTEHFPLTLESARPSHTSQYLCASRGRDRGPGELFFGEGSRLTVL.

This sequence joins TRBV20-1 and TRBJ2-7; 9 bases match TRBD2. Trimming cost V 5 bases and J 7 bases; bases outside gene matches: 18. The CDR3 totals 16 residues. Germline V CDR1 and CDR2: DFQATT, SNEGSKA (reference sequence). CDR3 nucleotides: TGCAGTGCTGCCCCCCGCGCGGGAGGGCGAGGGGGGGAGCAGTACTTC. Translation: CSAAPRAGGRGGEQYF.

This clonotype was recorded many times. V and J are TRBV10-1 and TRBJ2-1; 8 positions agree with TRBD2. Germline V lookup: CDR1 WNHNN, CDR2 SYGVQD (reference sequence). CDR3 length: 14 residues. V trimming: 5 bases; J trimming: 4 bases; junction bases outside the gene matches: 4. Here the CDR3 reads CASSTSGGYNEQFF. DNA for the CDR3: TGCGCCAGCAGTACTAGCGGAGGATACAATGAGCAGTTCTTC.

This clonotype showed up many times. V is TRBV11-2 and J is TRBJ2-7; 7 bases fit TRBD2. The germline V gene has CDR1 SGHAT and CDR2 FQNNGV. The CDR3 is 15 amino acids. V lost 5 bases to trimming and J lost 0 bases; unmatched junction nucleotides: 7. DNA of the CDR3: TGTGCCAGCAGCCTACTAGCGCAGAGCTCCTACGAGCAGTACTTC. Residues: CASSLLAQSSYEQYF.

This clonotype was recorded many times. This chain connects TRBV28 to TRBJ1-2; TRBD1 aligns across 11 bases. The CDR3 runs to 15 residues. The junction had 9 bases not matched to a gene; V was cut back by 4 bases and J by 8 bases. CDR1 MDHEN and CDR2 SYDVKM come from the germline V gene. CDR3 DNA sequence: TGTGCCAGCAGTTCACCCGGGACAGGGGGACCCGGCTACACCTTC. Amino acids: CASSSPGTGGPGYTF.

Worth noting for this clonotype: This clone may be a read error of a much larger clone one base away. The rearrangement links TRBV11-3 to TRBJ2-7; 9 bases map to TRBD1. After removal of 5 bases from V and 0 bases from J, the junction contained 5 bases not matched to a gene. From germline, CDR1 is SGHNT and CDR2 YENEEA. This CDR3 contains 15 residues. The chain's CDR3 is CASSGGTGCSYEQYF. The CDR3 nucleotides are TGTGCCAGCAGCGGCGGGACAGGGTGCTCCTACGAGCAGTACTTC. The full variable domain, in which reference TRBV11-3 and TRBJ2-7 provide the parts outside the CDR3, is EAGVVQSPRYKIIEKKQPVAFWCNPISGHNTLYWYLQNLGQGPELLIRYENEEAVDDSQLPKDRFSAERLKGVDSTLKIQPAELGDSAVYLCASSGGTGCSYEQYFGPGTRLTVT.

This clonotype occurred many times. The chain uses TRBV30 and TRBJ1-2, with 7 positions matching TRBD1. The CDR3 spans 12 residues. Trimming removed 3 bases from V and 13 bases from J; junction bases left unmatched: 11. Per the germline V gene, CDR1 is GTSNPN and CDR2 is SVGIG (reference sequence). CDR3 sequence reads: CAWRRERGQGTF. The CDR3 DNA reads as TGTGCCTGGAGGCGGGAGAGGGGGCAAGGCACCTTC.

This clonotype was detected many times. V gene TRBV11-1 combines with J gene TRBJ2-7; 8 bases line up with TRBD2. The CDR3 spans 13 residues. V was clipped by 5 bases and J by 7 bases; unmatched bases: 7. The germline V gene encodes CDR1 SGHAT and CDR2 FQDESV (reference sequence). This CDR3 reads CASSPSTGGEQYF. CDR3 nucleotides: TGTGCCAGCAGCCCCTCCACGGGGGGGGAGCAGTACTTC.